The sequence of this T cell receptor beta chain was determined in a study of Graves' ophthalmopathy and Graves' hyperthyroidism. RNA transcripts were the source from which TCR beta CDR3 regions were amplified. HTBI primers served in a first-round RT-PCR, which a second-round multiplex PCR followed. TCRdb re-analysed the multiplex PCR reads in MiXCR, keeping a single row per CDR3 protein. The data contain nearly 400,000 distinct CDR3 sequences, around 20% of them singletons. This clonotype has ten or more counts. Other autoimmune diseases, uncontrolled infections, pregnancy and lactation each led to patient exclusion. This CDR3 is 16 amino acids long. The V gene lost 3 bases and the J gene lost 1 base, with 13 bases spanning the gap. In germline, CDR1 is GTSNPN, CDR2 SVGIG (reference sequence).

The chain has TRBV30 and TRBJ1-6; the D gene is possibly TRBD1 (5 bases). Sequenced: peripheral blood. The sequence was collected from a woman aged 18-29 years with Graves' ophthalmopathy. CDR3 loop: CAWRVGRQSYNSPLHF. The CDR3 DNA follows: TGTGCCTGGAGAGTGGGGAGACAGTCCTATAATTCACCCCTCCACTTT.